These 15 T cell receptor beta chains were all obtained from the same sample, sequenced in a study of blood T cell repertoires in COVID-19. Using immunoSEQ multiplex PCR, the repertoire was profiled, and TCRdb retains in-frame clones only, with some absent. The sample holds about 170,000 clones, roughly 80% seen once. The sample consisted of peripheral blood. These receptor sequences come from an elderly woman with acute or convalescent COVID-19.

V and J are TRBV19 and TRBJ2-3; D remains ambiguous. V lost 8 bases and J 2 bases, leaving 5 bases between the germline ends. The CDR3 covers 11 residues. Germline CDR1 is LNHDA and CDR2 is SQIVND (reference sequence). The CDR3 protein is CASEDTDTQYF. As DNA, the CDR3 is TGTGCCAGTGAGGACACAGATACGCAGTATTTT.

The genes are TRBV6-2 or TRBV6-3 and TRBJ1-1, with 8 nucleotides matching TRBD1. V lost 4 bases and J lost 4; bases outside the gene matches: 5. The CDR3 is made up of 14 amino acids. Germline assignment: CDR1 MNHEY and CDR2 SVGEGT. In DNA, the CDR3 is TGTGCCAGCAGTTTTACAGGGGGTACCACTGAAGCTTTCTTT. This translates into CASSFTGGTTEAFF.

The chain carries TRBV15 and TRBJ2-1; 10 nucleotides match TRBD2. V dropped 1 base and J dropped 9; count of bases not matched to a gene: 9. Germline V CDR1 and CDR2: LNHNV, YYDKDF (reference sequence). CDR3 size: 16 residues. CDR3 nucleotides: TGTGCCACCAGCAGAGCACCGCTAGCGGGAGATGTTGAGCAGTTCTTC. It yields the protein CATSRAPLAGDVEQFF. Drawing the rest from reference TRBV15 and TRBJ2-1, the complete variable domain is DAMVIQNPRYQVTQFGKPVTLSCSQTLNHNVMYWYQQKSSQAPKLLFHYYDKDFNNEADTPDNFQSRRPNTSFCFLDIRSPGLGDTAMYLCATSRAPLAGDVEQFFGPGTRLTVL.

The CDR3 protein is CASSLEAGVGQEQFF. Written as DNA, the CDR3 is TGCGCCAGCAGCTTGGAGGCAGGGGTGGGACAGGAGCAGTTCTTC. J is TRBJ2-1 and V is TRBV5-1; 7 positions agree with TRBD1. V dropped 0 bases and J dropped 10; count of bases not matched to a gene: 10. The CDR3 extends over 15 amino acids. Germline V lookup: CDR1 SGHRS, CDR2 YFSETQ.

The chain employs TRBV9 and TRBJ2-2; 11 bases align to TRBD1. Germline-derived CDR1 and CDR2 are SGDLS and YYNGEE. This CDR3 spans 17 amino acids. After removal of 0 bases from V and 6 bases from J, the junction contained 7 bases not matched to a gene. Here the CDR3 DNA reads TGTGCCAGCAGCGTAGTCCCGGGACAGGGGGTCGCCGGGGAGCTGTTTTTT. Translation gives CASSVVPGQGVAGELFF.

The V gene is TRBV4-1, the J gene TRBJ2-7, with TRBD2 matching 9 bases. Trimming cost V 0 bases and J 3 bases; bases outside gene matches: 6. Germline loops: CDR1 MGHRA, CDR2 YSYEKL. The CDR3 covers 16 residues. DNA of the CDR3: TGCGCCAGCAGCCAAGAATCCGCTAGCGGGATCTACGAGCAGTACTTC. It yields the protein CASSQESASGIYEQYF.

The V gene is TRBV19, the J gene TRBJ2-3, with TRBD2 matching over 9 bases. Unmatched junction bases numbered 8, after V lost 8 bases and J lost 8 bases. Germline values: CDR1 LNHDA, CDR2 SQIVND (reference sequence). The CDR3 is made up of 13 amino acids. The CDR3 bases are TGTGCCAGTGAAGGCGGGAGGGGAGGTACGCAGTATTTT. This translates into CASEGGRGGTQYF.

The CDR3 protein is CASSLYPPASGSGTQYF. The CDR3 nucleotides are TGTGCCAGCAGTTTATACCCTCCGGCTAGCGGCTCAGGGACCCAGTACTTC. This rearrangement joins TRBV27 to TRBJ2-5; 7 positions match TRBD2. This CDR3 region has 17 residues. The germline V gene has CDR1 MNHEY and CDR2 SMNVEV (reference sequence). The V gene end was trimmed by 1 base and the J gene end by 7 bases; junction bases not matched to a gene: 15.

The chain couples TRBV27 to TRBJ2-5; 10 nucleotides agree with TRBD1. After removal of 0 bases from V and 2 bases from J, the junction contained 3 bases not matched to a gene. Germline CDR1 is MNHEY and CDR2 is SMNVEV (reference sequence). The CDR3 length is 16 residues. CDR3 nucleotide sequence: TGTGCCAGCAGTTTATCGGTGGGACAGGGGCAAGAGACCCAGTACTTC. Its protein is CASSLSVGQGQETQYF.

V gene TRBV7-3 combines with J gene TRBJ2-5, with TRBD1 as a possible D gene (6 bases). Per germline, CDR1 SGHTA and CDR2 FQGTGA. There are 13 residues in the CDR3. V lost 0 bases and J 4 bases, leaving 6 bases between the germline ends. The CDR3 region has the DNA TGTGCCAGCAGCTTAACGGGGGCAGAGACCCAGTACTTC. It codes for CASSLTGAETQYF.

This clone was picked up one time. The chain is built from TRBV7-2 and TRBJ2-2; 8 bases map to TRBD1. The CDR3 is 14 amino acids. Germline lookup yields CDR1 SGHTA and CDR2 FQGNSA. The ends lost 5 bases at V and 4 bases at J; junction bases unmatched: 3. CDR3 sequence reads: CASSRGQGTGELFF. In nucleotides, the CDR3 is TGTGCCAGCAGCCGCGGACAGGGCACCGGGGAGCTGTTTTTT.

This clone came up once. The chain links TRBV27 to TRBJ1-2; possible D gene TRBD1, 5 bases. The germline V and J ends were trimmed by 5 bases and 7 bases, with 14 bases remaining between them. The V gene's germline CDR1 is MNHEY and CDR2 SMNVEV (reference sequence). This CDR3 is 13 amino acids long. The CDR3: CASSPRQTGGYTF. CDR3 DNA sequence: TGTGCCAGCAGTCCAAGACAGACTGGTGGCTACACCTTC.

The sample holds a few counts of this clone. The chain links TRBV10-3 to TRBJ1-1; maybe TRBD1 (6 bases). This CDR3 spans 16 amino acids. V gave up 6 bases and J gave up 0 bases, with 17 bases separating them. Germline loops: CDR1 ENHRY, CDR2 SYGVKD. The CDR3 protein is CAIRAIGTLMNTEAFF. CDR3 DNA: TGTGCCATCAGGGCCATTGGGACACTTATGAACACTGAAGCTTTCTTT.

The gene calls are TRBV15 and TRBJ2-3; D is uncertain. The CDR3 is 16 amino acids. Germline V gene data show CDR1 as LNHNV and CDR2 as YYDKDF (reference sequence). Trimming pared 0 bases from V and 0 bases from J, leaving 10 bases between. CDR3 sequence: CATSRDPGRSTDTQYF. In DNA, the CDR3 is TGTGCCACCAGCAGAGATCCTGGCAGAAGCACAGATACGCAGTATTTT.

The genes are TRBV15 and TRBJ2-1; 15 nucleotides agree with TRBD2. In germline, CDR1 is LNHNV, CDR2 YYDKDF (reference sequence). V gave up 1 base and J gave up 11 bases; unmatched junction bases: 6. The CDR3 runs 16 residues. This CDR3 reads CATSRAGLAGGQKQFF. CDR3 sequence (DNA): TGTGCCACCAGCAGAGCGGGACTAGCGGGGGGTCAAAAGCAGTTCTTC.